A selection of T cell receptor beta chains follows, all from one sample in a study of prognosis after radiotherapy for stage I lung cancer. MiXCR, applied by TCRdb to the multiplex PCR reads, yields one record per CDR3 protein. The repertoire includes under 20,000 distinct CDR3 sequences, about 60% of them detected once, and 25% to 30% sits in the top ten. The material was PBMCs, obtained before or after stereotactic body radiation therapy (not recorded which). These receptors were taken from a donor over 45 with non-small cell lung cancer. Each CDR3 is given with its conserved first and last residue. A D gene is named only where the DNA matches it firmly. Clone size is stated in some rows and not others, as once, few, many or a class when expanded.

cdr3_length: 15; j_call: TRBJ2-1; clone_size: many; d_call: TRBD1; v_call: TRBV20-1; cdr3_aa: CSARLFDRGRNEQFF; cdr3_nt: TGCAGTGCTAGATTATTCGACAGGGGAAGGAATGAGCAGTTCTTC
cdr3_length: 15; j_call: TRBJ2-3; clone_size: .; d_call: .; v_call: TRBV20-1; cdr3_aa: CRARTGFSDTDTQYF; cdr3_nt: TGCAGGGCAAGAACGGGGTTCTCCGACACAGATACGCAGTATTTT
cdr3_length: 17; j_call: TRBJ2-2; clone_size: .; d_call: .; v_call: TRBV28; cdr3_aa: CASSLPRQVGYTGELFF; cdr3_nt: TGTGCCAGCAGTTTACCTCGACAGGTTGGTTACACCGGGGAGCTGTTTTTT
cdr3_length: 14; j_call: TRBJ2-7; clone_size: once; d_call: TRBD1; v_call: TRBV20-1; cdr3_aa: CSASPLGQGDEQYF; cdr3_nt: TGCAGTGCTAGTCCCTTGGGACAGGGTGATGAGCAGTACTTC
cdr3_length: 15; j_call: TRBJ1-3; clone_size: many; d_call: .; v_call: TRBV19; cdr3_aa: CASTSGQNSGNTIYF; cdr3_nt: TGTGCCAGTACTAGCGGACAAAACTCTGGAAACACCATATATTTT
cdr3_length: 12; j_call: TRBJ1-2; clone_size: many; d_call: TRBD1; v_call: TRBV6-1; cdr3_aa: CASREGARGYTF; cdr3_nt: TGTGCCAGCAGGGAGGGGGCACGGGGCTACACCTTC
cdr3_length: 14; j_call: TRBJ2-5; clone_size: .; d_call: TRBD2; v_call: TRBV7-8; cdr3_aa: CASSLERGSKSQYF; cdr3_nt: TGTGCCAGCAGCCTAGAGCGGGGTTCGAAGAGCCAGTACTTC
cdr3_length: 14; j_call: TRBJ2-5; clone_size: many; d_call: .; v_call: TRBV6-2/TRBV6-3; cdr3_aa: CASSLTRPEETQYF; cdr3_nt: TGTGCCAGCAGCTTAACGCGGCCCGAAGAGACCCAGTACTTC
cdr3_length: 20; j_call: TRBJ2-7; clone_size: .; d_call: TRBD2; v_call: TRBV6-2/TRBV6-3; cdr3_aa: CANSFHSFGTSGVSSYEQYF; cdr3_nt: TGTGCCAACAGTTTTCACTCCTTCGGGACTAGCGGGGTTAGCTCCTACGAGCAGTACTTC
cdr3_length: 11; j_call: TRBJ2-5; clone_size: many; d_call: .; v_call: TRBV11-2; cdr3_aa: CASSSAKTQYF; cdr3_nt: TGTGCCAGCAGCTCTGCCAAGACCCAGTACTTC
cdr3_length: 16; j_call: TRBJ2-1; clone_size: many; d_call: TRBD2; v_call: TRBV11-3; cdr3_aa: CASSLGASGPTGEQFF; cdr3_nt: TGTGCCAGCAGCTTAGGGGCTAGCGGGCCCACGGGTGAGCAGTTCTTC
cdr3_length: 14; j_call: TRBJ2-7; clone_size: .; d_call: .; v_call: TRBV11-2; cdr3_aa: CASSLGLGHYEQYF; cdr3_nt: TGTGCCAGCAGCTTAGGGTTAGGCCACTACGAGCAGTACTTC
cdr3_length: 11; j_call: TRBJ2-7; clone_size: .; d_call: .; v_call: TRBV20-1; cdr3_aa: CSANLRSEQYF; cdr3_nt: TGCAGTGCTAACCTAAGATCCGAGCAGTACTTC
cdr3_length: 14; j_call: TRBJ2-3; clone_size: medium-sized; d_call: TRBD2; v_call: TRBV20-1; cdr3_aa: CSARYGTSGRTQYF; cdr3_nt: TGCAGTGCTAGATATGGGACTAGCGGTCGGACGCAGTATTTT
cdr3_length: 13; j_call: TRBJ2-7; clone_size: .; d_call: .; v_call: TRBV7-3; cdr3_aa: CASSLGGIDEQYF; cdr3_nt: TGTGCCAGCAGCTTGGGAGGTATCGACGAGCAGTACTTC
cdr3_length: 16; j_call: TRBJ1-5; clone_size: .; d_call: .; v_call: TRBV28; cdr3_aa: CASYTVWEGGDQTQHF; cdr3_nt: TGTGCCAGCTACACCGTATGGGAAGGTGGGGATCAGACCCAGCATTTT
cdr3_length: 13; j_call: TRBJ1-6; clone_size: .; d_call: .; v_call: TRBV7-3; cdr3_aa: CASSFKVSSPLHF; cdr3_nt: TGTGCCAGCAGCTTCAAGGTTAGCTCACCCCTCCACTTT
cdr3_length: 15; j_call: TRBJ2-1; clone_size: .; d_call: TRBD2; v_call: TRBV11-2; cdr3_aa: CASSWAGGTYNEQFF; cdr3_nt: TGTGCCAGCAGCTGGGCGGGAGGAACCTACAATGAGCAGTTCTTC
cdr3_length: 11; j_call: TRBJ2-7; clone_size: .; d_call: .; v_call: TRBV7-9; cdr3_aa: CASSLEGPMLF; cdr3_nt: TGTGCCAGCAGCTTAGAAGGGCCGATGCTCTTC
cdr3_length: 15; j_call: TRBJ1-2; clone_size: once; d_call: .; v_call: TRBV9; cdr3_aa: CASSVGRGPSYFYTF; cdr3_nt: TGTGCCAGCAGCGTAGGAAGGGGTCCCTCCTATTTCTACACCTTC
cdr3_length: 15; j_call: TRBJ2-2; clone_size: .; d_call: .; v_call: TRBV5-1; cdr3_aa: CASSLAGINTGELFF; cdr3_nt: TGCGCCAGCAGCTTGGCCGGGATTAACACCGGGGAGCTGTTTTTT
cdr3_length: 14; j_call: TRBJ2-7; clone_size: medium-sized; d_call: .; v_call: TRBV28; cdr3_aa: CASRPSGSPYEQYF; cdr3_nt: TGTGCCAGCAGACCCAGCGGGTCCCCCTACGAGCAGTACTTC
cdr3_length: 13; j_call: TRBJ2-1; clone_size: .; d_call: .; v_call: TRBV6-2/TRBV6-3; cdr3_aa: CASSGAIGAGQFF; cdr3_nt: TGTGCCAGCAGTGGAGCTATCGGGGCGGGGCAGTTCTTC
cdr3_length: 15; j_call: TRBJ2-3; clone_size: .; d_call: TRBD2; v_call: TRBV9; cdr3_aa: CASSPRGDRADTQYF; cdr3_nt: TGTGCCAGCAGCCCTCGGGGGGATAGAGCCGATACGCAGTATTTT
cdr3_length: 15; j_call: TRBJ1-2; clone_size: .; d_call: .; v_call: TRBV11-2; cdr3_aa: CASSLGPGTGYGYTF; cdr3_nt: TGTGCCAGCAGCTTAGGGCCAGGGACGGGCTATGGCTACACCTTC
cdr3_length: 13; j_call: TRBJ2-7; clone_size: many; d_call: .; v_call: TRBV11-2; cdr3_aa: CASSFSGSYEQYF; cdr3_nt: TGTGCCAGCAGCTTTTCCGGCTCCTACGAGCAGTACTTC
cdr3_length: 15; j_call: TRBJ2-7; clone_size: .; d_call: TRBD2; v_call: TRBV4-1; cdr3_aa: CAINQTGRGTYEQYF; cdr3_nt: TGCGCCATCAACCAAACCGGGAGGGGAACCTACGAGCAGTACTTC
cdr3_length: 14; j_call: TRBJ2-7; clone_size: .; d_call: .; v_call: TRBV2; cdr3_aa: CASESTGLAYEQYF; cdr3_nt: TGTGCCAGCGAGAGCACAGGGCTTGCCTACGAGCAGTACTTC